Listed here are 27 T cell receptor beta chains from one sample, sequenced in a study of cytomegalovirus exposure and HLA in healthy donors. The PCR employed 60 Vbeta primers together with 13 Jbeta primers. Repertoires were generated with immunoSEQ multiplex PCR, while TCRdb's copy carries only in-frame clones and drops some. The table lists fewer than 80,000 clones, 74% of them singletons. Sequencing input: PBMCs. These receptors all come from a woman in her fifties or sixties in good health and CMV-seropositive.

The sample holds one count of this clone. The chain employs TRBV5-1 and TRBJ2-1; perhaps TRBD2 as D (6 bases). The CDR3 runs to 17 residues. The germline V gene has CDR1 SGHRS and CDR2 YFSETQ. The V end lost 2 bases, the J end lost 9 bases, and 24 bases lay between the germline ends. The CDR3 DNA follows: TGCGCCAGCAGCTTAGGTTTTGGAGCGTGGGAGGCGGGTGAGCAGTTCTTC. This encodes CASSLGFGAWEAGEQFF.

V gene TRBV20-1 combines with J gene TRBJ2-5; 10 nucleotides line up with TRBD2. This CDR3 is built from 11 residues. Germline assignment: CDR1 DFQATT and CDR2 SNEGSKA (reference sequence). Unmatched junction bases numbered 2, after V lost 6 bases and J lost 7 bases. In DNA form, the CDR3 reads TGCAGTGCCGAGCGGGGGGGGACCCAGTACTTC. Protein sequence: CSAERGGTQYF.

J is TRBJ2-3 and V is TRBV6-1; 8 bases are a match to TRBD1. V was pared by 3 bases and J by 3 bases, with 5 bases of the junction left unmatched. The CDR3 has 15 residues. Germline V gene data show CDR1 as MNHNS and CDR2 as SASEGT. In DNA, the CDR3 is TGTGCCAGCAGTGAGTTGGGGACAGGTACAGATACGCAGTATTTT. As protein: CASSELGTGTDTQYF.

The rearrangement joins TRBV9 to TRBJ2-7; D possibly corresponds to TRBD2 (6 bases). V was trimmed by 4 bases and J by 2 bases, leaving 19 bases between them. The CDR3 extends over 16 amino acids. Germline CDR1 reads SGDLS; CDR2 reads YYNGEE. The CDR3 loop is CASSPRGGRSTYEQYF. The CDR3 DNA sequence: TGTGCCAGCAGCCCCCGGGGAGGCAGGTCTACCTACGAGCAGTACTTC.

The table lists this clone with a few counts. V gene TRBV19 combines with J gene TRBJ2-7; 7 bases fit TRBD2. This CDR3 spans 13 amino acids. Germline CDR1 and CDR2: LNHDA and SQIVND (reference sequence). Unmatched junction bases numbered 5, after V lost 6 bases and J lost 3 bases. The CDR3 sequence: CASSKRDYYEQYF. As DNA, the CDR3 is TGTGCCAGTAGCAAACGGGACTACTACGAGCAGTACTTC.

The V call is TRBV6-1, the J call TRBJ2-4; a possible D gene is TRBD2 (5 bases). Germline values: CDR1 MNHNS, CDR2 SASEGT. The CDR3 spans 17 residues. Trimming stripped 0 bases from V and 3 bases from J, with 15 bases between. CDR3 residues: CASSEALQAVGKNIQYF. The CDR3 DNA reads as TGTGCCAGCAGTGAAGCGCTTCAAGCGGTGGGCAAAAACATTCAGTACTTC.

The gene calls are TRBV6-5 and TRBJ2-1; D not certain. Germline lookup yields CDR1 MNHEY and CDR2 SVGAGI. Trimming left V 4 bases short and J 0 bases short, with 4 bases between. CDR3 length equals 13 residues. CDR3 DNA sequence: TGTGCCAGCAGTTTTAGCTCCTACAATGAGCAGTTCTTC. Residues: CASSFSSYNEQFF.

This clone was recorded once. V and J are TRBV7-9 and TRBJ2-5; 8 bases line up with TRBD2. Per the germline V gene, CDR1 is SEHNR and CDR2 is FQNEAQ (reference sequence). CDR3 length: 15 residues. The V gene end was trimmed by 1 base and the J gene end by 2 bases; junction bases not matched to a gene: 3. The CDR3 here is CASSLGGGLQETQYF. CDR3 DNA: TGTGCCAGCAGCTTAGGCGGGGGGCTACAAGAGACCCAGTACTTC. Full variable domain (remainder filled in from reference TRBV7-9 and TRBJ2-5): DTGVSQNPRHKITKRGQNVTFRCDPISEHNRLYWYRQTLGQGPEFLTYFQNEAQLEKSRLLSDRFSAERPKGSFSTLEIQRTEQGDSAMYLCASSLGGGLQETQYFGPGTRLLVL.

The chain joins TRBV30 to TRBJ1-3, with no clear D. Trimming stripped 4 bases from V and 0 bases from J, with 4 bases between. The CDR3 runs 12 residues. The germline V gene has CDR1 GTSNPN and CDR2 SVGIG (reference sequence). For the CDR3, the DNA is TGTGCCTGGATCCGCTCTGGAAACACCATATATTTT. It codes for CAWIRSGNTIYF.

V and J are TRBV7-3 and TRBJ1-2, with 8 nucleotides matching TRBD1. This CDR3 comprises 14 residues. Germline V gives CDR1 SGHTA, CDR2 FQGTGA. After removal of 5 bases from V and 3 bases from J, the junction contained 5 bases not matched to a gene. Here the CDR3 DNA reads TGTGCCAGCAGCCGTGGACAGGGCGACTATGGCTACACCTTC. Protein: CASSRGQGDYGYTF.

This sequence joins TRBV10-2 and TRBJ1-4; D might be TRBD1 (5 bases). Trimming took off 4 bases at V and 4 bases at J, with 10 bases between the two ends. CDR1 and CDR2 from the germline V gene are WSHSY and SAAADI. The CDR3 is made up of 14 amino acids. This CDR3 reads CASSGRGGNEKLFF. CDR3 sequence (DNA): TGCGCCAGCAGTGGTAGGGGAGGTAATGAAAAACTGTTTTTT.

The chain links TRBV7-3 to TRBJ2-5; possible D gene TRBD2, 6 bases. The assigned J gene may be wrong: the sequence end matches TRBJ2-7 better. Germline V gene data show CDR1 as SGHTA and CDR2 as FQGTGA. The CDR3 loop spans 15 amino acids. In nucleotides, the CDR3 is TGTGCCAGCAGCTTAAGCGGGACCCAATCCTACGAGCAGTACTTC. Amino acid sequence: CASSLSGTQSYEQYF.

This clone was counted a few times. This chain connects TRBV4-1 to TRBJ1-1; 7 nucleotides line up with TRBD1. CDR1 MGHRA and CDR2 YSYEKL come from the germline V gene. The junction had 4 bases not matched to a gene; V was cut back by 1 base and J by 2 bases. The CDR3 is 15 residues long. CDR3 in DNA: TGCGCCAGCAGCCAAGGACAGGGCCGTAACACTGAAGCTTTCTTT. This gives the protein CASSQGQGRNTEAFF.

The chain employs TRBV11-3 and TRBJ1-2, with D maybe TRBD1 (5 bases). V was pared by 1 base and J by 8 bases, with 14 bases between. The CDR3 has 14 amino acids. Germline V gene data show CDR1 as SGHNT and CDR2 as YENEEA. The CDR3 loop reads CASSLGYRSKGYTF. CDR3 DNA sequence: TGTGCCAGCAGCTTAGGGTACAGGTCTAAGGGCTACACCTTC.

The chain combines TRBV4-1 with TRBJ1-5, with TRBD1 as a possible D gene (6 bases). This CDR3 has 13 residues. The germline V gene encodes CDR1 MGHRA and CDR2 YSYEKL. V shed 4 bases and J shed 6 bases, with 10 bases lying between them. This CDR3 reads CASSRQEGQPQHF. CDR3 sequence (DNA): TGCGCCAGCAGCCGACAGGAAGGTCAGCCCCAGCATTTT.

This chain uses TRBV10-3 with TRBJ2-1; TRBD1 aligns across 7 bases. J was trimmed by 7 bases and V by 0 bases; bases with no gene match: 9. Germline CDR1 reads ENHRY; CDR2 reads SYGVKD. The CDR3 covers 16 residues. CDR3 coding DNA: TGTGCCATCAGTGAGTCGAATACAGGGGTACGAAATGAGCAGTTCTTC. This sequence encodes CAISESNTGVRNEQFF.

V usage is TRBV10-2 and J usage is TRBJ1-5, with TRBD1 matching 7 bases. Unmatched junction bases numbered 9, after V lost 6 bases and J lost 4 bases. The CDR3 sequence is 15 residues long. In germline, CDR1 is WSHSY, CDR2 SAAADI. DNA for the CDR3: TGCGCCAGCAGAGAAATCGGGACAGAGAATCAGCCCCAGCATTTT. This translates into CASREIGTENQPQHF.

Only a few counts were recorded for this clone. The rearrangement joins TRBV4-1 to TRBJ1-1, with 7 bases identical to TRBD1. Trimming removed 5 bases from V and 1 base from J; junction bases left unmatched: 4. Germline V gene sequence: CDR1 MGHRA, CDR2 YSYEKL. This CDR3 has 14 residues. The CDR3 loop reads CASSTRDRNTEAFF. The CDR3 DNA reads TGCGCCAGCAGCACCCGGGACAGGAACACTGAAGCTTTCTTT.

The chain is built from TRBV7-8 and TRBJ1-2; 7 positions match TRBD1. The CDR3 totals 12 residues. Unmatched junction bases numbered 4, after V lost 5 bases and J lost 7 bases. Germline lookup yields CDR1 SGHVS and CDR2 FQNEAQ. The CDR3 sequence: CASSLGTAGYTF. DNA of the CDR3: TGTGCCAGCAGCCTAGGGACAGCTGGCTACACCTTC.

This chain uses TRBV7-8 with TRBJ2-1; 9 positions agree with TRBD2. V was clipped by 5 bases and J by 4 bases; unmatched bases: 6. Germline V gene lookup returns CDR1 SGHVS and CDR2 FQNEAQ. The CDR3 runs 15 residues. The CDR3, as DNA: TGTGCCAGCAGCCGTGGGCGGGGGGGGTACAATGAGCAGTTCTTC. This translates into CASSRGRGGYNEQFF.

The chain carries TRBV25-1 and TRBJ2-3, with 9 nucleotides matching TRBD2. The germline V gene encodes CDR1 MGHDK and CDR2 SYGVNS. V was clipped by 5 bases and J by 1 base; unmatched bases: 4. There are 15 residues in the CDR3. The CDR3 sequence: CASSTQRGGTDTQYF. The DNA of the CDR3 is TGTGCCAGCAGTACCCAGCGGGGGGGCACAGATACGCAGTATTTT.

The table lists this clone with a count of one. The chain is built from TRBV5-1 and TRBJ1-4, with 7 bases identical to TRBD1. V lost 3 bases and J lost 3; bases outside the gene matches: 2. In germline, CDR1 is SGHRS, CDR2 YFSETQ. The CDR3 loop spans 14 amino acids. The DNA of the CDR3 is TGCGCCAGCAGCTGGACAGGAGCTAATGAAAAACTGTTTTTT. Protein product: CASSWTGANEKLFF.

The chain recombines TRBV14 with TRBJ2-2, with D uncertain. Germline V gene data show CDR1 as SGHDN and CDR2 as FVKESK. The CDR3 length is 14 residues. Trimming pared 4 bases from V and 3 bases from J, leaving 9 bases between. CDR3 bases: TGTGCCAGCAGCCGCGCCACCTACACCGGGGAGCTGTTTTTT. Amino acids: CASSRATYTGELFF.

The DNA for the CDR3 is TGTGCCATCAGTGAGGGTGGGGCTCCGCGGGGAGATACGCAGTATTTT. Translating gives CAISEGGAPRGDTQYF. The chain links TRBV10-3 to TRBJ2-3; a possible D gene is TRBD2 (6 bases). The CDR3 length is 16 residues. V lost 2 bases and J lost 5, with 17 bases in between. The germline V gene has CDR1 ENHRY and CDR2 SYGVKD.

This chain connects TRBV7-2 to TRBJ2-1, with 9 bases fitting TRBD1. The ends lost 4 bases at V and 9 bases at J; junction bases unmatched: 10. CDR3 length: 15 residues. The germline gives CDR1 SGHTA, CDR2 FQGNSA. CDR3 residues: CASSWWTGDSGEQFF. CDR3 coding DNA: TGTGCCAGCAGCTGGTGGACAGGGGACAGCGGTGAGCAGTTCTTC. Full variable domain (missing parts from reference TRBV7-2 and TRBJ2-1): GAGVSQSPSNKVTEKGKDVELRCDPISGHTALYWYRQSLGQGLEFLIYFQGNSAPDKSGLPSDRFSAERTGGSVSTLTIQRTQQEDSAVYLCASSWWTGDSGEQFFGPGTRLTVL.

The rearrangement uses TRBV7-9 and TRBJ1-2, with D uncertain. This CDR3 is 16 amino acids long. The ends were cut back, 5 bases at V and 0 bases at J, with 16 bases in the middle. Germline V gives CDR1 SEHNR, CDR2 FQNEAQ (reference sequence). The CDR3 DNA follows: TGTGCCAGCAGCAGCTTCGCGACTGGAGCTAACTATGGCTACACCTTC. It is translated as CASSSFATGANYGYTF.

The chain recombines TRBV7-9 with TRBJ2-7; 8 nucleotides align to TRBD2. CDR3 length: 11 amino acids. Germline-derived CDR1 and CDR2 are SEHNR and FQNEAQ (reference sequence). J was trimmed by 6 bases and V by 11 bases; bases with no gene match: 6. In nucleotides, the CDR3 is TGTGCCTCAGCGGGAGCGGGCGAGCAGTACTTC. It codes for CASAGAGEQYF. The whole variable domain, remainder taken from reference TRBV7-9 and TRBJ2-7, is DTGVSQNPRHKITKRGQNVTFRCDPISEHNRLYWYRQTLGQGPEFLTYFQNEAQLEKSRLLSDRFSAERPKGSFSTLEIQRTEQGDSAMYLCASAGAGEQYFGPGTRLTVT.